This TCR beta chain was obtained from a study of cytomegalovirus exposure and HLA in healthy donors. Study at large: Early released data comprised about 84 million unique TCRs from HLA-typed donors.

Turning to this clone: The antigen is undetermined.

PCR was performed using 60 Vbeta and 13 Jbeta primers. Sequencing used immunoSEQ multiplex PCR; TCRdb keeps in-frame clones, though not all of them. The sample shows approximately 150,000 clones, almost 85% of them seen only once. General study points: A few CMV-associated chains were confirmed in vitro to be specific for CMV antigens.

The CDR3 totals 12 residues. The V gene's germline CDR1 is SQVTM and CDR2 ANQGSEA. Trimming stripped 6 bases from V and 7 bases from J, with 16 bases between. The rearrangement links TRBV29-1 to TRBJ2-7, with D perhaps matching TRBD2 (5 bases). The TCR sequence derives from a woman between 40 and 55 years old in good health and CMV-seronegative. Specimen: PBMCs. The CDR3 bases are TGCAGCGTGGGGAGCGGTGTACTTGAGCAGTACTTC. Protein: CSVGSGVLEQYF.